This T cell receptor (beta chain) was captured in a study of T cells in Graves' hyperthyroidism and ophthalmopathy. Whole-study findings and limits: Blood shared most expanded thyroid clonotypes above 0.001.

CDR1 and CDR2 from the germline V gene are SGHNT and YENEEA. The CDR3 totals 13 residues. The ends were cut back, 4 bases at V and 7 bases at J, with 8 bases in the middle. This clonotype was seen at least ten times. The antigen remains undetermined. The authors took PBMCs from 8 to 10 ml fresh peripheral blood. Amplified TCR beta CDR3 regions derived from RNA transcripts. Using the HTBI primer set, a first-round RT-PCR was run on the TCR CDR3. TCRdb fed the multiplex PCR reads into MiXCR, producing one record per CDR3 protein. The table shows about 610,000 distinct CDR3 sequences, with roughly a sixth occurring only once.

The receptor was isolated from a woman between 35 and 50 years old with Graves' ophthalmopathy. The chain carries TRBV11-3 and TRBJ1-6; D not certain. The sequenced sample was blood. This CDR3 is CASSSTWNSPLHF. CDR3 coding DNA: TGTGCCAGCAGCTCGACATGGAATTCACCCCTCCACTTT.